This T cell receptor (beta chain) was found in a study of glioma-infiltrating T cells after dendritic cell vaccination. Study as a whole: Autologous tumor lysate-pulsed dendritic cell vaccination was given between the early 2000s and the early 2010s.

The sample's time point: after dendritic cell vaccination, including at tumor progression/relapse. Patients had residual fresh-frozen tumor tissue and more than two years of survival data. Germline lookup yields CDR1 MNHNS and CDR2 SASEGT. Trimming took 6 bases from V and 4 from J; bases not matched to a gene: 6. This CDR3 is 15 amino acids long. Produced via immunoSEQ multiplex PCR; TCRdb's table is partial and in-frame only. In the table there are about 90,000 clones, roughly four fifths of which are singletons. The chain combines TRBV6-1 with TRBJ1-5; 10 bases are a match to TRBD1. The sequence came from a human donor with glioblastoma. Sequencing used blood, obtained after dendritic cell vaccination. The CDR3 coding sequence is TGTGCCAGCAGCGCTGGGACAGGGGTAAATCAGCCCCAGCATTTT. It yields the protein CASSAGTGVNQPQHF.